Shown below are 26 T cell receptor beta chains from a single sample sequenced in a study of T-cell reconstitution after alpha-beta-depleted transplantation in children. Library preparation (for TCRbeta) was performed with unique molecular identifiers. MiXCR was run by TCRdb on the PCR reads, yielding one entry per CDR3 protein. The sample contains 530,000 or so distinct CDR3 sequences, around 27% of which appear only once. This material consisted of PBMCs, taken before TCRalphabeta/CD19-depleted stem cell transplant. The receptors stem from a boy under three years old with Wiskott-Aldrich syndrome, due to receive a stem cell transplant.

This clonotype was seen a handful of times. The rearrangement joins TRBV5-1 to TRBJ2-2; 11 nucleotides line up with TRBD2. The V and J ends lost 4 bases and 5 bases, in that order; junction bases with no gene match: 4. The germline V gene encodes CDR1 SGHRS and CDR2 YFSETQ. The CDR3 extends over 15 amino acids. CDR3: CASSVSGRETGELFF. For the CDR3, the DNA is TGCGCCAGCAGCGTTAGCGGGAGGGAGACCGGGGAGCTGTTTTTT.

J is TRBJ2-2 and V is TRBV4-1; D may be TRBD1 or TRBD2 (5 bases each). The length of the CDR3 is 17 residues. Trimming shortened V by 2 bases and J by 6 bases, and 19 bases separated the two germline ends. Germline CDR1 MGHRA, CDR2 YSYEKL. The CDR3 protein is CASSQLPGPQIPGELFF. CDR3 DNA: TGCGCCAGCAGCCAACTACCGGGACCTCAGATCCCCGGGGAGCTGTTTTTT.

This chain links TRBV6-2 or TRBV6-3 with TRBJ2-1, with D perhaps TRBD2 (6 bases). The V gene lost 8 bases and the J gene lost 4 bases, with 18 bases spanning the gap. The CDR3 runs 15 residues. CDR1 MNHEY and CDR2 SVGEGT come from the germline V gene. CDR3 amino acids: CASLNKWGVYNEQFF. The CDR3 DNA reads as TGTGCCAGCCTTAATAAATGGGGGGTTTACAATGAGCAGTTCTTC.

In the case of this clonotype: An end of the junction differs from the germline gene, which may be a read error. The genes are TRBV3-1 and TRBJ2-5; the D is unclear. The CDR3 has 13 residues. Germline-derived CDR1 and CDR2 are LGHDT and YNNKEL (reference sequence). The DNA of the CDR3 is TGTGCCAGCAGCCAAGAGTGGGCTAGAGGAGTGAACTTC. Translation: CASSQEWARGVNF.

CDR3 sequence: CASSEGQGYEQYF. CDR3 coding DNA: TGTGCCAGCAGCGAGGGACAGGGCTACGAGCAGTACTTC. The chain recombines TRBV3-1 with TRBJ2-7; TRBD1 agrees at 9 bases. V dropped 5 bases and J dropped 3; count of bases not matched to a gene: 2. This CDR3 is 13 amino acids long. The germline V gene has CDR1 LGHDT and CDR2 YNNKEL (reference sequence).

The table lists this clonotype with a few counts. V gene TRBV20-1 combines with J gene TRBJ2-7; no clear D gene. The V and J ends lost 5 bases and 2 bases respectively, with 10 bases between them. The length of the CDR3 is 12 residues. CDR1 is DFQATT and CDR2 is SNEGSKA in the germline V gene (reference sequence). The CDR3 protein is CSAGDTPYEQYF. The CDR3 DNA reads TGCAGTGCTGGTGACACCCCCTACGAGCAGTACTTC.

The chain combines TRBV11-3 with TRBJ2-1; TRBD2 aligns across 11 bases. The germline gives CDR1 SGHNT, CDR2 YENEEA. This CDR3 is 16 amino acids long. Losses at the gene ends were 1 base for V and 5 bases for J; bases not matched to a gene: 4. The CDR3 spells CASSLGGLAENNEQFF. As DNA, the CDR3 is TGTGCCAGCAGCTTAGGGGGACTAGCGGAGAACAATGAGCAGTTCTTC.

This clonotype has just a few counts. The V gene is TRBV10-3, the J gene TRBJ2-5; tentative D call: TRBD1 (5 bases). Germline-derived CDR1 and CDR2 are ENHRY and SYGVKD. The V end lost 0 bases, the J end lost 5 bases, and 13 bases lay between the germline ends. The CDR3 is 15 amino acids. CDR3 in DNA: TGTGCCATCAGTGAGTCGCGCAGGGCTCGGGAGACCCAGTACTTC. It specifies CAISESRRARETQYF.

This clonotype occurred a few times. The V gene is TRBV4-2, the J gene TRBJ1-1, with D perhaps TRBD1 (5 bases). The V gene lost 1 base and the J gene lost 1 base, with 10 bases spanning the gap. The CDR3 has 15 amino acids. Per the germline V gene, CDR1 is LGHNA and CDR2 is YNFKEQ. The CDR3: CASSQAQGPNTEAFF. CDR3 in DNA: TGTGCCAGCAGCCAAGCGCAGGGCCCGAACACTGAAGCTTTCTTT.

The chain links TRBV10-3 to TRBJ2-1; D assignment may be TRBD1 or TRBD2 (6 bases each). The CDR3 spans 14 residues. Deletions cut 8 bases from V and 2 bases from J, with 13 bases between. Germline CDR1 and CDR2: ENHRY and SYGVKD. CDR3 sequence: CAIGGGTTYNEQFF. DNA of the CDR3: TGTGCCATCGGGGGCGGGACCACCTACAATGAGCAGTTCTTC.

This clonotype was counted between two and nine times. V and J are TRBV3-1 and TRBJ2-2; no definite D call. Per the germline V gene, CDR1 is LGHDT and CDR2 is YNNKEL (reference sequence). The CDR3 consists of 12 residues. Trimming removed 6 bases from V and 6 bases from J, with 8 bases in between. The CDR3: CASRDLSGELFF. CDR3 coding DNA: TGTGCCAGCAGGGATTTGTCCGGGGAGCTGTTTTTT.

This clonotype has a handful of counts. The rearrangement joins TRBV24-1 to TRBJ2-5; D is uncertain. The CDR3 consists of 11 residues. Trimming removed 0 bases at V and 5 bases at J, with 0 bases between. Germline V gene sequence: CDR1 KGHDR, CDR2 SFDVKD. Here the CDR3 DNA reads TGTGCCACCAGTGATTTGGAGACCCAGTACTTC. This gives the protein CATSDLETQYF.

In this sample, this clonotype turned up a few times. The chain uses TRBV28 and TRBJ2-7, with TRBD2 matching over 8 bases. CDR3 size: 14 residues. CDR1 and CDR2 (germline): MDHEN, SYDVKM. The V gene end was trimmed by 1 base and the J gene end by 3 bases; junction bases not matched to a gene: 2. DNA of the CDR3: TGTGCCAGCAGTTTATTTCTAGCGGGCTACGAGCAGTACTTC. It encodes CASSLFLAGYEQYF.

The chain couples TRBV6-1 to TRBJ2-2, with D unresolved. The germline CDR1 and CDR2 sequences are MNHNS and SASEGT. Trimming took off 7 bases at V and 6 bases at J, with 18 bases between the two ends. The CDR3 is 15 residues long. CDR3 sequence (DNA): TGTGCCAGCACTCCAAGGTTGGCGCTCGCCGGGGAGCTGTTTTTT. Its protein is CASTPRLALAGELFF.

The chain couples TRBV20-1 to TRBJ2-7; D remains ambiguous. CDR3 length: 11 amino acids. Trimming took off 2 bases at V and 8 bases at J, with 10 bases between the two ends. From germline, CDR1 is DFQATT and CDR2 SNEGSKA (reference sequence). CDR3 sequence: CSARTQVQQYF. The CDR3 bases are TGCAGTGCTAGAACGCAGGTTCAGCAGTACTTC.

In its sample, this clonotype was seen a few times. The chain joins TRBV20-1 to TRBJ1-2; unclear D gene. The CDR3 covers 13 residues. The ends were cut back, 4 bases at V and 5 bases at J, with 14 bases in the middle. Germline lookup yields CDR1 DFQATT and CDR2 SNEGSKA (reference sequence). Here the CDR3 reads CSATLQAAYGYTF. CDR3 nucleotide sequence: TGCAGTGCTACTTTGCAGGCAGCTTATGGCTACACCTTC.

This chain uses TRBV6-2 or TRBV6-3 with TRBJ2-1, with 10 bases that match TRBD1. The CDR3 length is 16 residues. The trim removed 5 bases at V and 6 bases at J, leaving 10 bases unmatched. Germline V gives CDR1 MNHEY, CDR2 SVGEGT. CDR3 DNA sequence: TGTGCCAGCAGTCAATCTCGGACAGGGGGATTCAATGAGCAGTTCTTC. It codes for CASSQSRTGGFNEQFF.

In its sample, this clonotype was seen a few times. V gene TRBV29-1 combines with J gene TRBJ2-1, with D unclear. The CDR3 extends over 15 amino acids. V was cut by 4 bases and J by 7 bases, with 20 bases left in between. Germline CDR1 is SQVTM and CDR2 is ANQGSEA. CDR3 sequence (DNA): TGCAGCGTTGTGCTCTTCGCCCTTGGCCGGAATGAGCAGTTCTTC. The encoded protein is CSVVLFALGRNEQFF.

This clonotype appeared a few times. The rearrangement joins TRBV28 to TRBJ2-7, with D possibly TRBD2 on 5 matching bases. This CDR3 comprises 14 residues. Deletions cut 3 bases from V and 0 bases from J, with 9 bases between. From germline, CDR1 is MDHEN and CDR2 SYDVKM. This CDR3 is CASSLTTYSYEQYF. The CDR3 bases are TGTGCCAGCAGTTTGACTACCTACTCCTACGAGCAGTACTTC.

This clonotype was counted only a few times. This chain links TRBV7-9 with TRBJ1-2; D is uncertain. Germline V gene sequence: CDR1 SEHNR, CDR2 FQNEAQ (reference sequence). This CDR3 has 12 residues. Trimming took off 5 bases at V and 8 bases at J, with 12 bases between the two ends. This CDR3 reads CASSLLQKGYTF. Written as DNA, the CDR3 is TGTGCCAGCAGCCTCTTGCAAAAGGGCTACACCTTC. Based on the CDR3 plus reference TRBV7-9 and TRBJ1-2, the full variable domain is DTGVSQNPRHKITKRGQNVTFRCDPISEHNRLYWYRQTLGQGPEFLTYFQNEAQLEKSRLLSDRFSAERPKGSFSTLEIQRTEQGDSAMYLCASSLLQKGYTFGSGTRLTVV.

This clonotype has a handful of counts. V gene TRBV28 combines with J gene TRBJ2-7; TRBD2 matches at 7 bases. J lost 4 bases, V lost 11 bases, and 11 bases had no gene match. Germline CDR1 and CDR2: MDHEN and SYDVKM. This CDR3 spans 13 amino acids. In DNA form, the CDR3 reads TGTGCCTCCAGAGATCGGGGGGTATACGAGCAGTACTTC. It encodes CASRDRGVYEQYF.

The DNA for the CDR3 is TGCGCCAGCAGCTTGGCAGGGGGTGAGCAGCCCCAGCATTTT. It specifies CASSLAGGEQPQHF. This chain connects TRBV5-1 to TRBJ1-5; 7 nucleotides line up with TRBD1. The CDR3 has 14 residues. V lost 0 bases to trimming and J lost 7 bases; unmatched junction nucleotides: 4. Germline V lookup: CDR1 SGHRS, CDR2 YFSETQ.

This clonotype came up a few times. This rearrangement joins TRBV29-1 to TRBJ2-3, with 9 nucleotides matching TRBD2. The V gene end was trimmed by 1 base and the J gene end by 4 bases; junction bases not matched to a gene: 6. Germline lookup yields CDR1 SQVTM and CDR2 ANQGSEA. The CDR3 runs 15 residues. The CDR3 loop reads CSVEVGTSSADTQYF. The CDR3 DNA is TGCAGCGTTGAAGTCGGGACTAGCTCCGCAGATACGCAGTATTTT.

The chain recombines TRBV7-2 with TRBJ2-3; TRBD2 matches at 8 bases. V lost 7 bases, J lost 4 bases, and 10 bases stayed unmatched. Looked up from germline, CDR1 is SGHTA and CDR2 is FQGNSA. CDR3 size: 15 residues. CDR3 in DNA: TGTGCCAGCACCCTCTCGGGAGGGTTAGCAGATACGCAGTATTTT. Residues: CASTLSGGLADTQYF. The full variable domain, rest sourced from reference TRBV7-2 and TRBJ2-3, is GAGVSQSPSNKVTEKGKDVELRCDPISGHTALYWYRQSLGQGLEFLIYFQGNSAPDKSGLPSDRFSAERTGGSVSTLTIQRTQQEDSAVYLCASTLSGGLADTQYFGPGTRLTVL.

The chain combines TRBV15 with TRBJ2-7, with no clear D. Between the trimmed V and J ends, which lost 4 bases and 1 base, there was a span of 8 bases. Germline CDR1 LNHNV, CDR2 YYDKDF (reference sequence). The CDR3 is made up of 13 amino acids. Here the CDR3 reads CATSNLESYEQYF. The CDR3 DNA sequence: TGTGCCACCAGCAATCTCGAGTCCTACGAGCAGTACTTC.

Worth noting for this clonotype: A much larger clone differs from this one at a single base, so this may be a read error. The V call is TRBV5-1, the J call TRBJ2-5; 7 nucleotides line up with TRBD2. With V trimmed by 3 bases and J by 4 bases, 0 bases remained unmatched. Germline V gene lookup returns CDR1 SGHRS and CDR2 YFSETQ. The CDR3 is 12 residues long. The CDR3 nucleotides read TGCGCCAGCAGCTGGGAGGGAGAGACCCAGTACTTC. Encoded protein: CASSWEGETQYF.